This paragraph reports one TCR beta chain. This record belongs to a study of T cell changes during pregnancy in multiple sclerosis. This table comes from immunoSEQ multiplex PCR, and its TCRdb copy is limited to in-frame clones, with some not included. The repertoire holds around 35,000 clones, with 85% to 95% as singletons. From germline, CDR1 is GTSNPN and CDR2 SVGIG (reference sequence). The trim removed 2 bases at V and 3 bases at J, leaving 8 bases unmatched. The CDR3 extends over 16 amino acids. The V gene is TRBV30, the J gene TRBJ2-2, with TRBD1 matching 8 bases. This sample comprised CD4+ T cells from peripheral blood mononuclear cells, obtained in the second trimester of pregnancy. This TCR was recovered from a female donor with multiple sclerosis, enrolled in a pregnancy study. The CDR3 reads CAWSPIGQGYTGELFF. Here the CDR3 DNA reads TGTGCCTGGAGTCCTATCGGACAGGGATACACCGGGGAGCTGTTTTTT.